This T cell receptor beta chain was recovered during a study of blood T cell repertoires in COVID-19. Study-wide context: Sample material is recorded as cDNA or gDNA derived from T cells, B-cell-depleted T cells, or PBMCs.

Germline V CDR1 and CDR2: KGHSH, LQKENI. Trimming stripped 3 bases from V and 4 bases from J, with 15 bases between. CDR3 length: 15 residues. Source study methods: Using reference gene primer amplification, nucleated cell counts were estimated. Profiled with immunoSEQ multiplex PCR; TCRdb holds only in-frame clones, not every one. Clonal size and the V and J genes are those of that table, whereas D and trimming came from the DNA. The sample holds about 60,000 clones, approximately 86% seen once. The chain combines TRBV18 with TRBJ1-1; maybe TRBD1 (6 bases). The clonotype was recovered from a man in his sixties with acute or convalescent COVID-19. The material sequenced was peripheral blood. This CDR3 reads CASSPSQGRFTEAFF. The CDR3 coding sequence is TGTGCCAGCTCACCTTCACAGGGAAGGTTCACTGAAGCTTTCTTT.